This entry lists 8 T cell receptor beta chains sequenced from one sample in a study of T cell changes during pregnancy in multiple sclerosis. Here immunoSEQ multiplex PCR was the method, and the copy in TCRdb shows in-frame clones only, minus some. The table has about 57,000 clones, less than 90% seen once. The material was CD4+ T cells from peripheral blood mononuclear cells, obtained in the third trimester of pregnancy. Receptor source: a female donor with multiple sclerosis, enrolled in a pregnancy study.

The rearrangement links TRBV10-3 to TRBJ2-1, with TRBD2 matching 16 bases. The V gene end was trimmed by 4 bases and the J gene end by 6 bases; junction bases not matched to a gene: 9. Germline V gene sequence: CDR1 ENHRY, CDR2 SYGVKD. CDR3 length: 18 residues. The CDR3 DNA reads as TGTGCCATCAGTGGGGGGACTAGCGGGAGGGGTTCGGGCAATGAGCAGTTCTTC. Its protein product is CAISGGTSGRGSGNEQFF.

The chain is built from TRBV7-7 and TRBJ2-5, with TRBD1 matching over 11 bases. With 3 bases clipped from V and 7 bases from J, the junction kept 10 bases outside the gene matches. The germline V gene has CDR1 SSHAT and CDR2 FNYEAQ (reference sequence). This CDR3 spans 16 amino acids. In DNA form, the CDR3 reads TGTGCCAGCAGCTTGTCTACCGGGACAGGGGGAGGGACCCAGTACTTC. Amino acids: CASSLSTGTGGGTQYF.

V usage is TRBV6-1 and J usage is TRBJ1-5; D gene ambiguous. The germline gives CDR1 MNHNS, CDR2 SASEGT. The CDR3 covers 15 residues. Trimming pared 3 bases from V and 6 bases from J, leaving 15 bases between. Here the CDR3 DNA reads TGTGCCAGCAGTGAGATTTACGGGAGAGCTCAGCCCCAGCATTTT. This translates into CASSEIYGRAQPQHF.

The V call is TRBV19, the J call TRBJ1-5; D may be TRBD1 (6 bases). The CDR3 is 15 amino acids. V was clipped by 8 bases and J by 0 bases, with 14 bases between them. Germline CDR1 LNHDA, CDR2 SQIVND (reference sequence). The chain's CDR3 is CASASLGASNQPQHF. The CDR3 nucleotides are TGTGCCAGTGCATCGTTGGGGGCTAGCAATCAGCCCCAGCATTTT.

The rearrangement uses TRBV18 and TRBJ2-3, with 13 bases that match TRBD2. The CDR3 runs 19 residues. Germline CDR1 reads KGHSH; CDR2 reads LQKENI. J gave up 9 bases and V 2 bases, and 17 bases lay outside the gene matches. This CDR3 reads CASSPTPQRTSGGEGTQYF. Here the CDR3 DNA reads TGTGCCAGCTCACCAACTCCGCAAAGGACTAGCGGGGGAGAGGGGACGCAGTATTTT.

The V gene is TRBV4-2, the J gene TRBJ2-1, with 10 bases identical to TRBD2. Trimming took 2 bases from V and 8 from J; bases not matched to a gene: 9. The CDR3 totals 16 residues. Germline values: CDR1 LGHNA, CDR2 YNFKEQ. The CDR3 here is CASSQLAGGSVDEQFF. The CDR3 region has the DNA TGTGCCAGCAGCCAATTAGCGGGGGGAAGTGTGGATGAGCAGTTCTTC.

J is TRBJ2-7 and V is TRBV19; D ambiguous. The CDR3 consists of 15 residues. V was clipped by 4 bases and J by 0 bases, with 13 bases between them. Germline CDR1 LNHDA, CDR2 SQIVND (reference sequence). The CDR3 protein is CASSTPGYGSYEQYF. The CDR3 nucleotides are TGTGCCAGTAGTACCCCCGGGTATGGCTCCTACGAGCAGTACTTC.

The rearrangement joins TRBV9 to TRBJ1-5; the D gene is possibly TRBD1 (6 bases). Germline-derived CDR1 and CDR2 are SGDLS and YYNGEE. The CDR3 sequence is 15 residues long. The V end lost 4 bases, the J end lost 5 bases, and 16 bases lay between the germline ends. The CDR3 region is CASSLTEGGDQPQHF. In DNA form, the CDR3 reads TGTGCCAGCAGCCTTACCGAAGGGGGGGATCAGCCCCAGCATTTT.